A single T cell receptor beta chain is shown here with its context. Its specificity is unknown. The data originate from a study of shared clonotypes between healthy human individuals. Whole-study findings and limits: Only blood underwent sampling, and tissue repertoires likely differ.

Original methodology: ImmunoSEQ yielded junction-only sequences lacking quality scores, so filtering differed. Repertoires were generated with immunoSEQ multiplex PCR, while TCRdb's copy carries only in-frame clones and drops some. V and J calls plus clone size are reproduced from that table; the DNA served to infer D and trimming. The data contain 330,000 or so clones, around 67% of them singletons. CDR1 is MNHNS, CDR2 SASEGT, per germline. Deletions cut 6 bases from V and 5 bases from J, with 7 bases between. This CDR3 contains 12 residues. The TCR originated in a man aged 25 to 40 in good health. Sample: memory CD4+ T cells sorted from blood. Subset: CD45RA-negative fraction. V and J are TRBV6-1 and TRBJ1-4, with no clear D. CDR3 DNA: TGTGCCAGCAGGAGTCCCAATGAAAAACTGTTTTTT. Translation: CASRSPNEKLFF.